The 14 T cell receptor beta chains given below trace back to one sample, sequenced in a study of T cell responses to AZD1222 COVID-19 vaccine. Sequencing was performed with immunoSEQ multiplex PCR; in TCRdb, only in-frame clones are kept and a portion is missing. The sample holds some 100,000 clones, around 87% seen once. This material consisted of peripheral blood, taken on day 0 of AZD1222 vaccination. The receptors were sampled from an adult in good health.

CDR3 in DNA: TGTGCCAGCAGCTCAGAAAGGGGAGCAACTAATGAAAAACTGTTTTTT. It is translated as CASSSERGATNEKLFF. The V call is TRBV7-9, the J call TRBJ1-4; maybe TRBD1 (5 bases). From germline, CDR1 is SEHNR and CDR2 FQNEAQ (reference sequence). Deletions cut 4 bases from V and 0 bases from J, with 12 bases between. The CDR3 is 16 residues long.

The V call is TRBV4-3, the J call TRBJ1-3, with D possibly being TRBD1 (5 bases). V lost 0 bases, J lost 2 bases, and 11 bases lay in between. The germline CDR1 and CDR2 sequences are LGHNA and YSLEER. The CDR3 totals 16 residues. Here the CDR3 reads CASSQDFLGAGNTIYF. The CDR3 region has the DNA TGCGCCAGCAGCCAAGATTTTTTAGGGGCTGGAAACACCATATATTTT.

V usage is TRBV19 and J usage is TRBJ1-1; D unresolved. This CDR3 spans 13 amino acids. The germline V and J ends were trimmed by 1 base and 0 bases, with 3 bases remaining between them. Germline loops: CDR1 LNHDA, CDR2 SQIVND (reference sequence). This CDR3 is CASSIVMNTEAFF. CDR3 nucleotide sequence: TGTGCCAGTAGTATAGTGATGAACACTGAAGCTTTCTTT.

For this clone: Other DNA sequences from this sample encode an identical CDR3 as well. The CDR3: CASSVGTGNEKLFF. CDR3 coding DNA: TGTGCCAGCAGCGTAGGTACGGGGAATGAAAAACTGTTTTTT. The chain employs TRBV9 and TRBJ1-4; no clear D. CDR1 is SGDLS and CDR2 is YYNGEE in the germline V gene. The V end lost 0 bases, the J end lost 5 bases, and 8 bases lay between the germline ends. The CDR3 is made up of 14 amino acids.

This clone was recorded a few times. This sample also contains other DNA sequences that code for the same CDR3. This chain joins TRBV19 and TRBJ1-2, with 7 bases matching TRBD1. V trimming: 5 bases; J trimming: 0 bases; junction bases outside the gene matches: 6. This CDR3 region has 15 residues. Germline CDR1 LNHDA, CDR2 SQIVND (reference sequence). CDR3 sequence: CASSLFGQANYGYTF. The CDR3 DNA reads as TGTGCCAGTAGTCTTTTCGGACAGGCTAACTATGGCTACACCTTC. The full variable domain, with the rest looked up from reference TRBV19 and TRBJ1-2, is DGGITQSPKYLFRKEGQNVTLSCEQNLNHDAMYWYRQDPGQGLRLIYYSQIVNDFQKGDIAEGYSVSREKKESFPLTVTSAQKNPTAFYLCASSLFGQANYGYTFGSGTRLTVV.

The chain recombines TRBV6-1 with TRBJ1-1; D is possibly TRBD1 (5 bases). V lost 3 bases and J 4 bases, leaving 15 bases between the germline ends. This CDR3 region has 15 residues. Germline V gene lookup returns CDR1 MNHNS and CDR2 SASEGT. CDR3 in amino acids: CASSDRLGGVTEAFF. The CDR3 DNA is TGTGCCAGCAGTGATCGTCTAGGAGGGGTCACTGAAGCTTTCTTT.

The chain combines TRBV9 with TRBJ2-7; the D is unclear. The germline V gene encodes CDR1 SGDLS and CDR2 YYNGEE. V lost 0 bases and J 1 base, leaving 8 bases between the germline ends. This CDR3 has 14 residues. In DNA, the CDR3 is TGTGCCAGCAGCGTAGGCGCGGATTCCTACGAGCAGTACTTC. Amino acids: CASSVGADSYEQYF.

The sample holds a few counts of this clone. The gene calls are TRBV7-8 and TRBJ1-5, with 7 bases fitting TRBD1. The V gene end was trimmed by 2 bases and the J gene end by 3 bases; junction bases not matched to a gene: 4. This CDR3 comprises 15 residues. In germline, CDR1 is SGHVS, CDR2 FQNEAQ. The chain's CDR3 is CASSLRQGNNQPQHF. The CDR3 DNA sequence: TGTGCCAGCAGCTTAAGACAGGGAAACAATCAGCCCCAGCATTTT. Full variable domain (missing parts from reference TRBV7-8 and TRBJ1-5): GAGVSQSPRYKVAKRGQDVALRCDPISGHVSLFWYQQALGQGPEFLTYFQNEAQLDKSGLPSDRFFAERPEGSVSTLKIQRTQQEDSAVYLCASSLRQGNNQPQHFGDGTRLSIL.

The chain recombines TRBV28 with TRBJ1-2, with TRBD1 identical over 10 bases. The junction had 5 bases not matched to a gene; V was cut back by 5 bases and J by 2 bases. CDR1 and CDR2 from the germline V gene are MDHEN and SYDVKM. CDR3 length: 15 amino acids. The CDR3 loop is CASSPSGQGNYGYTF. The CDR3 nucleotides read TGTGCCAGCAGTCCCTCGGGACAGGGGAACTATGGCTACACCTTC.

The chain has TRBV4-3 and TRBJ1-3; possibly TRBD1 for D (5 bases). CDR1 and CDR2 (germline): LGHNA, YSLEER. CDR3 length equals 14 residues. The V end was cut by 3 bases, the J end by 7 bases, with 13 bases between. The CDR3 nucleotides read TGCGCCAGCAGCCAGGGGCAGGGAGGGAACACCATATATTTT. Residues: CASSQGQGGNTIYF.

The V gene is TRBV18, the J gene TRBJ2-7, with 11 positions matching TRBD2. Germline V CDR1 and CDR2: KGHSH, LQKENI. The length of the CDR3 is 15 residues. Germline trimming cut 5 bases from V and 4 bases from J; bases unmatched to any gene: 7. CDR3 amino acids: CASSSGLAGQYEQYF. The DNA of the CDR3 is TGTGCCAGCTCATCAGGACTAGCGGGTCAGTACGAGCAGTACTTC.

The chain uses TRBV5-6 and TRBJ1-2; D gene ambiguous. The CDR3 consists of 16 residues. Germline CDR1 is SGHDT and CDR2 is YYEEEE. The ends were cut back, 2 bases at V and 2 bases at J, with 16 bases in the middle. CDR3 region: CASSFGVGSGNYGYTF. CDR3 coding DNA: TGTGCCAGCAGCTTTGGGGTGGGGAGTGGGAACTATGGCTACACCTTC.

V is TRBV5-5 and J is TRBJ2-1; 8 bases line up with TRBD1. V was clipped by 4 bases and J by 6 bases; unmatched bases: 3. Germline V lookup: CDR1 SGHKS, CDR2 YYEKEE (reference sequence). The CDR3 consists of 13 residues. The CDR3 DNA sequence: TGTGCCAGCAGCAAGGGACAGGTCAATGAGCAGTTCTTC. This sequence encodes CASSKGQVNEQFF.

The chain employs TRBV4-1 and TRBJ2-2, with a tentative D call TRBD2 (6 bases). Trimming removed 6 bases from V and 2 bases from J, with 16 bases in between. Germline V lookup: CDR1 MGHRA, CDR2 YSYEKL. There are 16 residues in the CDR3. The CDR3: CASSFSGRFNTGELFF. As DNA, the CDR3 is TGCGCCAGCAGTTTTAGCGGACGCTTCAACACCGGGGAGCTGTTTTTT.